Described below is a single TCR beta chain sequence and its context. What antigen it recognizes has not been identified. No much larger clonotype is one base removed from it; base qualities were not supplied. This specimen comes from a study of radiotherapy plus CTLA-4 blockade in lung cancer (dated by TCRdb to 2016 to 2018). Study-wide context: Among enrolled patients, approximately 18% had an objective response and approximately 30% reached disease control. What the research found in general, with its limitations: Early dynamic changes in blood T cell clones, together with increased serum interferon-beta after radiation, were reported as the strongest predictors of response. TCR clones derived from tumors expanded in peripheral blood after treatment with radiotherapy and ipilimumab.

The study evaluated CTLA-4 blockade (ipilimumab) given together with focal radiation therapy in patients who had chemo-refractory metastatic non-small-cell lung cancer. The CDR3 covers 16 residues, taking in both the cysteine and the phenylalanine. The retained sequence is limited to the CDR3, 48 bases, with the frame set at the first base. The germline V gene sets CDR1 to SNHLY and CDR2 to FYNNEI. After removal of 3 bases from V and 3 bases from J, the junction retains 9 bases not matched to a gene. Library preparation used the immunoSEQ multiplex PCR assay. TCRdb stores this immuneACCESS table with in-frame sequences only. Part of the clones is absent; in the studies checked, under half of the shortfall reflects unresolved V genes, and no reason is known for the rest. The sample contains tens of thousands of clones, 70% to 80% of them found a single time. About 8.1% of the sample belongs to the ten largest clones.

This sequence originates from a human donor with non-small cell lung cancer who had stable disease on radiotherapy plus ipilimumab. Sequenced material: peripheral blood, taken from a patient treated with radiotherapy plus ipilimumab. The sequence is built from TRBV2 and TRBJ2-3; the junction holds 7 bases that match TRBD1. DNA sequence: TGTGCCAGCAGTGACGGGGTGAGGGGGCTAACAGATACGCAGTATTTT. This encodes CASSDGVRGLTDTQYF.